The T cell receptor (beta chain) under discussion was sequenced for a study of blood T cell repertoires in COVID-19. About the study: Acute and convalescent COVID-19 samples came from the United States, Italy and Spain.

CDR3 length equals 15 residues. CDR1 is SGHRS and CDR2 is YFSETQ in the germline V gene. V was trimmed by 5 bases and J by 0 bases, leaving 12 bases between them. TCRdb's table, derived via immunoSEQ multiplex PCR, lists solely in-frame clones and lacks some. Counted here are fewer than 85,000 clones, about 93% occurring once; the ten biggest clones make up nearly 8.5%. The rearrangement links TRBV5-1 to TRBJ2-1, with D uncertain. This TCR came from a human donor in a cohort sampled during active COVID-19. Material: peripheral blood. CDR3 bases: TGCGCCAGCAGAGAAGACTTAAACTCCTACAATGAGCAGTTCTTC. It codes for CASREDLNSYNEQFF.